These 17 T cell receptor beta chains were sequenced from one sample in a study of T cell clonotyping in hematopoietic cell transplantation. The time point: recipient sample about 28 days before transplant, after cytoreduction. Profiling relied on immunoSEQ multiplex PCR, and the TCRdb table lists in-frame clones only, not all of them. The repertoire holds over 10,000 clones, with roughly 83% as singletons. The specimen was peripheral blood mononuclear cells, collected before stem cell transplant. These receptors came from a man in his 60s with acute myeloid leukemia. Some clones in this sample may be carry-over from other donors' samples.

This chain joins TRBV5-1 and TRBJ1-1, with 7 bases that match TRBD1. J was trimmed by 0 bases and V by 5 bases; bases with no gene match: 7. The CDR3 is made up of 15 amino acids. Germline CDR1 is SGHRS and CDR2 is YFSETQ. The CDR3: CASSQRTGVNTEAFF. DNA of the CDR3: TGCGCCAGCAGTCAGAGGACAGGTGTGAACACTGAAGCTTTCTTT.

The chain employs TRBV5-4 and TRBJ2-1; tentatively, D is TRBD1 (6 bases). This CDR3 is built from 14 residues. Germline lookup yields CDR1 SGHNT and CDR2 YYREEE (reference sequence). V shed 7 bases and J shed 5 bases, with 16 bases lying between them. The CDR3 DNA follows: TGTGCCAGCCGAAAAAAAGGGGGTGACAATGAGCAGTTCTTC. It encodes CASRKKGGDNEQFF.

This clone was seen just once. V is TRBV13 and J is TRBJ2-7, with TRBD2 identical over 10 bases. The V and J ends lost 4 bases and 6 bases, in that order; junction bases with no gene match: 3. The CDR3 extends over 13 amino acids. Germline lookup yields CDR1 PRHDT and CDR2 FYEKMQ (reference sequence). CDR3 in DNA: TGTGCCAGCAGCTATCTAGCGGGGGCCGAGCAGTACTTC. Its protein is CASSYLAGAEQYF.

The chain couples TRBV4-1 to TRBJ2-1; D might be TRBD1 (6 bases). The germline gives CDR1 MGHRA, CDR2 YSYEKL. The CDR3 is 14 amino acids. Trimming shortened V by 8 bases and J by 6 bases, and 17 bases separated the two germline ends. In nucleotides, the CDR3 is TGCGCCAGCGCACCGATGGGGGCGTCCAATGAGCAGTTCTTC. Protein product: CASAPMGASNEQFF.

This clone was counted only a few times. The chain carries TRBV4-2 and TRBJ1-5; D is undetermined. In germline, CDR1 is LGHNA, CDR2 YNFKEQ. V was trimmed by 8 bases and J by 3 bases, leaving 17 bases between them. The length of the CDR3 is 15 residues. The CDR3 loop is CASSQPQLPNQPQHF. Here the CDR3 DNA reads TGTGCCAGCTCCCAGCCCCAGCTTCCCAATCAGCCCCAGCATTTT.

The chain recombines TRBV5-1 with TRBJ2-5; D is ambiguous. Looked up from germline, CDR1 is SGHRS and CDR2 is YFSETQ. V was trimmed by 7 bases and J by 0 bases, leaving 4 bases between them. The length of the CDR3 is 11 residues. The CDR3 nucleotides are TGCGCCAGCGCGTACCAAGAGACCCAGTACTTC. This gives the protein CASAYQETQYF.

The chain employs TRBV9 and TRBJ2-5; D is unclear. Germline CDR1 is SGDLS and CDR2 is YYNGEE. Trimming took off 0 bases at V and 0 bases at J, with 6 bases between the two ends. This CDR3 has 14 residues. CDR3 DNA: TGTGCCAGCAGCGTAGCCACTGACCAAGAGACCCAGTACTTC. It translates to CASSVATDQETQYF.

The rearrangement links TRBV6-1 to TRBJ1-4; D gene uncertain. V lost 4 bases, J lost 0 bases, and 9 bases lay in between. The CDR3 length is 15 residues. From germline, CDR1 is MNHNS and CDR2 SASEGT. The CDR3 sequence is CASSVSTATNEKLFF. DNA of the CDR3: TGTGCCAGCAGTGTTAGTACAGCAACTAATGAAAAACTGTTTTTT.

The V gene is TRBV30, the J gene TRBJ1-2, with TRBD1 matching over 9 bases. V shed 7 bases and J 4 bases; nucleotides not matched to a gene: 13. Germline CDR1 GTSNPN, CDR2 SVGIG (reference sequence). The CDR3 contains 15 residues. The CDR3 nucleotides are TGTGCCTTACACAGGGACAGGGCCAAGACCTATGGCTACACCTTC. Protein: CALHRDRAKTYGYTF.

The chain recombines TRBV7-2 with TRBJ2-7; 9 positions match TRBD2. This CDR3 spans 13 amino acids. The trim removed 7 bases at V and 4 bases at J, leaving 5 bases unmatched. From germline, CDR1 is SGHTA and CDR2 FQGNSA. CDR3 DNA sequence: TGTGCCAGCACCCGGACTAGCGCGTACGAGCAGTACTTC. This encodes CASTRTSAYEQYF.

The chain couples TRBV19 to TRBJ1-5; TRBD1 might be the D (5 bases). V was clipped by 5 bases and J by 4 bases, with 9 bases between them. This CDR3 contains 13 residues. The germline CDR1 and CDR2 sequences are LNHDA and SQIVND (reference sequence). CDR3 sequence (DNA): TGTGCCAGTAGTCCCGGACAAAATCAGCCCCAGCATTTT. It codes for CASSPGQNQPQHF.

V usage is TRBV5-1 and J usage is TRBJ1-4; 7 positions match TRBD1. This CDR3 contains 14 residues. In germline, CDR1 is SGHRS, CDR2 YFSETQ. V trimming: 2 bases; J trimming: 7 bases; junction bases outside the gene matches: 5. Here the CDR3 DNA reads TGCGCCAGCAGCTTCCAGGGGGTGGGTGAAAAACTGTTTTTT. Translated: CASSFQGVGEKLFF.

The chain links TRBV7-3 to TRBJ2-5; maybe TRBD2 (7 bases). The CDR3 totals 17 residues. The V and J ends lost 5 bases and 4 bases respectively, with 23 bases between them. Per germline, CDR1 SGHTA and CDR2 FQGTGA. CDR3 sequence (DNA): TGTGCCAGCAGCACACGTCCATGGGGGGGCCAGGGAGAGACCCAGTACTTC. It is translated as CASSTRPWGGQGETQYF.

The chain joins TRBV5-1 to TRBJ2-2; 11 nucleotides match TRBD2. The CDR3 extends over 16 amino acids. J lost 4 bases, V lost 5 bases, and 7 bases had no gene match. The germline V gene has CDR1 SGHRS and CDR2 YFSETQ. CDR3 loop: CASSRSGGVGTGELFF. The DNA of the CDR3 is TGCGCCAGCAGTCGTAGCGGGGGGGTCGGCACCGGGGAGCTGTTTTTT. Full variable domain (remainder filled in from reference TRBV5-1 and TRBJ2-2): KAGVTQTPRYLIKTRGQQVTLSCSPISGHRSVSWYQQTPGQGLQFLFEYFSETQRNKGNFPGRFSGRQFSNSRSEMNVSTLELGDSALYLCASSRSGGVGTGELFFGEGSRLTVL.

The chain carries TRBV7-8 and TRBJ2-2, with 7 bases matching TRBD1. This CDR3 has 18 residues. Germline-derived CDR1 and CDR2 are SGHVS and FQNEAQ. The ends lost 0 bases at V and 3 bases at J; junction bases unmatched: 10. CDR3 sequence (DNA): TGTGCCAGCAGCTTAGCCCTGCTCCGGGACAGTGACACCGGGGAGCTGTTTTTT. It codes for CASSLALLRDSDTGELFF.

This chain's CDR3 is CAWSVLAPRETQYF. The DNA of the CDR3 is TGTGCCTGGAGTGTACTAGCCCCAAGGGAGACCCAGTACTTC. The chain couples TRBV30 to TRBJ2-5, with D tentatively TRBD2 (6 bases). This CDR3 has 14 residues. Germline assignment: CDR1 GTSNPN and CDR2 SVGIG (reference sequence). The ends were cut back, 0 bases at V and 5 bases at J, with 13 bases in the middle.

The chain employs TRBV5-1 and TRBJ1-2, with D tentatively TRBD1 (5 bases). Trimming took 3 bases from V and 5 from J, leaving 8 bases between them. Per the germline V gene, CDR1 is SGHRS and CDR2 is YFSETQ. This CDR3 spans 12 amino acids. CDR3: CASSWGEYGYTF. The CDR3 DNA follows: TGCGCCAGCAGCTGGGGGGAATATGGCTACACCTTC.